Presented here are 28 T cell receptor beta chains from one specimen sequenced in a study of shared clonotypes between healthy human individuals. Measured with immunoSEQ multiplex PCR; TCRdb has only the in-frame clones, and not every one. The sample shows 450,000 to 650,000 clones, around 80% of them seen only once. Source material: PBMCs. The source of these receptors is a middle-aged woman in good health. Some clones in this sample may be carry-over from other donors' samples.

The V gene is TRBV7-2, the J gene TRBJ1-1; D gene unclear. Germline loops: CDR1 SGHTA, CDR2 FQGNSA. V was trimmed by 7 bases and J by 5 bases, leaving 14 bases between them. This CDR3 contains 13 residues. CDR3 residues: CASIAGVGTEAFF. The CDR3 DNA sequence: TGTGCCAGCATCGCCGGAGTGGGGACTGAAGCTTTCTTT.

The sample holds a few counts of this clone. The chain employs TRBV5-1 and TRBJ2-5; TRBD2 is a possible D gene (5 bases). Germline V CDR1 and CDR2: SGHRS, YFSETQ. Trimming removed 3 bases at V and 4 bases at J, with 16 bases between. The length of the CDR3 is 15 residues. CDR3 amino acids: CASSYSPGFSETQYF. DNA of the CDR3: TGCGCCAGCAGCTATAGCCCGGGGTTTTCAGAGACCCAGTACTTC.

The chain recombines TRBV19 with TRBJ2-5; perhaps TRBD1 as D (5 bases). Germline-derived CDR1 and CDR2 are LNHDA and SQIVND (reference sequence). The CDR3 is made up of 13 amino acids. V lost 10 bases to trimming and J lost 0 bases, with 12 bases between them. The CDR3 DNA sequence: TGTGCCATTATGGACAAGTACCAAGAGACCCAGTACTTC. It translates to CAIMDKYQETQYF.

The gene calls are TRBV28 and TRBJ2-5; 8 bases line up with TRBD2. Germline CDR1 and CDR2: MDHEN and SYDVKM. The CDR3 is made up of 16 amino acids. Trimming took 9 bases from V and 5 from J; bases not matched to a gene: 17. The CDR3 loop is CASSPGGAGGRETQYF. CDR3 bases: TGTGCCAGTTCCCCCGGGGGGGCGGGAGGACGGGAGACCCAGTACTTC.

This sequence joins TRBV28 and TRBJ1-5; D gene unclear. The CDR3 sequence is 14 residues long. Deletions cut 4 bases from V and 7 bases from J, with 14 bases between. The germline V gene encodes CDR1 MDHEN and CDR2 SYDVKM. CDR3 residues: CASSSRRSEQPQHF. Written as DNA, the CDR3 is TGTGCCAGCAGTTCACGACGGTCCGAACAGCCCCAGCATTTT. Variable domain in full (rest from reference TRBV28 and TRBJ1-5): DVKVTQSSRYLVKRTGEKVFLECVQDMDHENMFWYRQDPGLGLRLIYFSYDVKMKEKGDIPEGYSVSREKKERFSLILESASTNQTSMYLCASSSRRSEQPQHFGDGTRLSIL.

The chain couples TRBV28 to TRBJ2-7; D not resolved. V was clipped by 1 base and J by 3 bases, with 10 bases between them. This CDR3 contains 14 residues. Germline CDR1 MDHEN, CDR2 SYDVKM. Written as DNA, the CDR3 is TGTGCCAGCAGTTTATTCGTTGGAGACTACGAGCAGTACTTC. Translating it yields CASSLFVGDYEQYF.

The genes are TRBV7-9 and TRBJ2-7, with 14 positions matching TRBD2. Germline V CDR1 and CDR2: SEHNR, FQNEAQ (reference sequence). The CDR3 runs to 17 residues. The V and J ends lost 10 bases and 0 bases, in that order; junction bases with no gene match: 11. This CDR3 is CAILRLAGGPGSYEQYF. The CDR3 DNA reads TGTGCCATCCTTCGACTAGCGGGAGGGCCGGGCTCCTACGAGCAGTACTTC.

The chain recombines TRBV20-1 with TRBJ1-2; D gene unclear. The CDR3 is 10 residues long. Germline CDR1 is DFQATT and CDR2 is SNEGSKA (reference sequence). Trimming shortened V by 6 bases and J by 5 bases, and 7 bases separated the two germline ends. The CDR3: CSARTYGYTF. The DNA for the CDR3 is TGCAGTGCGAGAACTTATGGCTACACCTTC.

The chain links TRBV27 to TRBJ2-7, with 12 bases identical to TRBD1. The CDR3 spans 15 residues. J gave up 4 bases and V 4 bases, and 5 bases lay outside the gene matches. CDR1 is MNHEY, CDR2 SMNVEV, per germline (reference sequence). Written as DNA, the CDR3 is TGTGCCAGCAGTTCCCCGGGACAGGGGGCATACGAGCAGTACTTC. The encoded protein is CASSSPGQGAYEQYF.

The V and J genes are TRBV27 and TRBJ1-2; 7 nucleotides match TRBD1. V lost 5 bases to trimming and J lost 8 bases; unmatched junction nucleotides: 14. Germline V gives CDR1 MNHEY, CDR2 SMNVEV (reference sequence). CDR3 size: 15 residues. The CDR3 spells CASSKPGQLYSGYTF. In nucleotides, the CDR3 is TGTGCCAGCAGTAAACCGGGACAGCTCTATTCGGGCTACACCTTC.

The genes are TRBV7-6 and TRBJ2-3; 11 bases fit TRBD2. The CDR3 totals 15 residues. V gave up 5 bases and J gave up 2 bases; unmatched junction bases: 3. The germline CDR1 and CDR2 sequences are SGHVS and FNYEAQ. The CDR3 DNA reads as TGTGCCAGCAGCCGACTAGCGGGATACACAGATACGCAGTATTTT. Translation: CASSRLAGYTDTQYF.

DNA of the CDR3: TGTGCCAGTAGTATTATGGGGGAGACCCAGTACTTC. Its translation: CASSIMGETQYF. The chain combines TRBV19 with TRBJ2-5; D not certain. V was shortened by 3 bases and J by 5 bases, with 7 bases between the two germline ends. This CDR3 spans 12 amino acids. The V gene's germline CDR1 is LNHDA and CDR2 SQIVND (reference sequence).

The CDR3 here is CASSLGRAPGETQYF. CDR3 DNA sequence: TGTGCCAGCAGCCTGGGCCGGGCTCCGGGAGAGACCCAGTACTTC. The chain has TRBV28 and TRBJ2-5; D is ambiguous. The V gene lost 6 bases and the J gene lost 4 bases, with 18 bases spanning the gap. From germline, CDR1 is MDHEN and CDR2 SYDVKM. The CDR3 length is 15 residues.

The V gene is TRBV28, the J gene TRBJ2-1, with TRBD2 matching over 7 bases. Germline V gene lookup returns CDR1 MDHEN and CDR2 SYDVKM. The V and J ends lost 5 bases and 8 bases, in that order; junction bases with no gene match: 15. CDR3 length equals 16 residues. The CDR3 nucleotides are TGTGCCAGCAGTCCCCCTTACTTCCAGCGGGACGATGAGCAGTTCTTC. Its protein is CASSPPYFQRDDEQFF.

The chain's CDR3 is CAWSVQGIGELFF. The CDR3 region has the DNA TGTGCCTGGAGTGTACAAGGGATCGGGGAGCTGTTTTTT. The chain links TRBV30 to TRBJ2-2; no reliable D call. CDR1 GTSNPN and CDR2 SVGIG come from the germline V gene (reference sequence). The length of the CDR3 is 13 residues. The V and J ends lost 0 bases and 7 bases respectively, with 9 bases between them.

This chain uses TRBV27 with TRBJ1-2; no clear D. This CDR3 contains 13 residues. CDR1 MNHEY and CDR2 SMNVEV come from the germline V gene (reference sequence). V was cut by 1 base and J by 10 bases, with 13 bases left in between. CDR3 residues: CASSLWPDGFYTF. CDR3 sequence (DNA): TGTGCCAGCAGTTTATGGCCGGATGGGTTCTACACCTTC.

The CDR3 is CASTINTPPPGQDGYTF. CDR3 nucleotide sequence: TGTGCCAGCACCATTAACACCCCTCCCCCGGGACAGGATGGCTACACCTTC. V and J are TRBV11-2 and TRBJ1-2, with 8 bases fitting TRBD1. The V segment lost 7 bases and the J segment 6 bases; nucleotides outside the gene matches: 19. The CDR3 length is 17 residues. From germline, CDR1 is SGHAT and CDR2 FQNNGV.

This sequence joins TRBV15 and TRBJ2-2, with a tentative D call TRBD1 (5 bases). The V gene lost 5 bases and the J gene lost 5 bases, with 12 bases spanning the gap. Germline V gives CDR1 LNHNV, CDR2 YYDKDF (reference sequence). This CDR3 region has 14 residues. The CDR3 bases are TGTGCCACCAGCCCAAAGGGGAAAACCGGGGAGCTGTTTTTT. Translation: CATSPKGKTGELFF.

The chain is built from TRBV7-2 and TRBJ1-1, with D perhaps TRBD1 (5 bases). Germline lookup yields CDR1 SGHTA and CDR2 FQGNSA. The length of the CDR3 is 16 residues. V lost 4 bases and J 0 bases, leaving 15 bases between the germline ends. The CDR3 loop is CASSYSPWGVNTEAFF. Here the CDR3 DNA reads TGTGCCAGCAGCTATTCCCCGTGGGGGGTGAACACTGAAGCTTTCTTT.

The sample holds a few counts of this clone. This rearrangement joins TRBV5-5 to TRBJ1-4; D is unresolved. Germline V gene lookup returns CDR1 SGHKS and CDR2 YYEKEE (reference sequence). Trimming removed 3 bases at V and 0 bases at J, with 6 bases between. This CDR3 is 14 amino acids long. CDR3 in DNA: TGTGCCAGCAGCTCGACTACAACTAATGAAAAACTGTTTTTT. Its protein is CASSSTTTNEKLFF.

V usage is TRBV18 and J usage is TRBJ1-5, with 9 positions matching TRBD1. The CDR3 sequence is 16 residues long. Trimming took 6 bases from V and 6 from J; bases not matched to a gene: 12. Germline V gives CDR1 KGHSH, CDR2 LQKENI. DNA for the CDR3: TGTGCCAGCTCTCCCCAGGGACAGGGTGATCGTCAGCCCCAGCATTTT. Translation: CASSPQGQGDRQPQHF.

The chain carries TRBV7-2 and TRBJ2-5; D is perhaps TRBD1 (5 bases). V shed 1 base and J shed 3 bases, with 9 bases lying between them. There are 14 residues in the CDR3. Looked up from germline, CDR1 is SGHTA and CDR2 is FQGNSA. In nucleotides, the CDR3 is TGTGCCAGCAGCTTAGTTGCCAGGGAAGAGACCCAGTACTTC. Encoded protein: CASSLVAREETQYF.

The J gene is TRBJ2-1, the V gene TRBV30; D not resolved. The germline V gene encodes CDR1 GTSNPN and CDR2 SVGIG (reference sequence). Trimming took 0 bases from V and 9 from J, leaving 15 bases between them. The CDR3 covers 14 residues. The CDR3 here is CAWSVPAGKVEQFF. The CDR3 nucleotides are TGTGCCTGGAGTGTACCGGCAGGAAAGGTTGAGCAGTTCTTC. Drawing the rest from reference TRBV30 and TRBJ2-1, the complete variable domain is SQTIHQWPATLVQPVGSPLSLECTVEGTSNPNLYWYRQAAGRGLQLLFYSVGIGQISSEVPQNLSASRPQDRQFILSSKKLLLSDSGFYLCAWSVPAGKVEQFFGPGTRLTVL.

As concerns this clone: It differs at one base from a far larger clone, so likely a read error. Different DNA sequences within this sample yield the same CDR3. The V and J genes are TRBV7-2 and TRBJ1-1; no firm D call. V lost 7 bases, J lost 1 base, and 10 bases lay in between. Germline assignment: CDR1 SGHTA and CDR2 FQGNSA. The CDR3 loop spans 13 amino acids. The CDR3 spells CASIWTANTEAFF. The CDR3 region has the DNA TGTGCCAGCATATGGACGGCGAACACTGAAGCTTTCTTT.

As concerns this clone: Since a much larger clone is just one base distant, this may be a read error. The same CDR3 also results from other DNA sequences found in this sample. J is TRBJ2-7 and V is TRBV30; tentative D call: TRBD2 (6 bases). Germline assignment: CDR1 GTSNPN and CDR2 SVGIG (reference sequence). The CDR3 sequence is 10 residues long. Trimming removed 7 bases at V and 10 bases at J, with 14 bases between. The CDR3 region has the DNA TGTGCCTTTGGGGGGTTCGGACAGTACTTC. Protein sequence: CAFGGFGQYF.

This chain uses TRBV28 with TRBJ1-5; possibly TRBD1 for D (6 bases). The CDR3 consists of 15 residues. Trimming took 5 bases from V and 10 from J, leaving 21 bases between them. Germline-derived CDR1 and CDR2 are MDHEN and SYDVKM. The CDR3 here is CASSPSLGAVRPQHF. The CDR3 region has the DNA TGTGCCAGCAGTCCTTCATTGGGGGCCGTTCGTCCCCAGCATTTT.

The rearrangement uses TRBV4-1 and TRBJ2-5; TRBD2 aligns across 10 bases. The DNA end favors TRBJ2-7, so the J call may be wrong. Germline loops: CDR1 MGHRA, CDR2 YSYEKL. The CDR3 runs 19 residues. CDR3: CASSQDPWQVSSGGYEQYF. Written as DNA, the CDR3 is TGCGCCAGCAGCCAAGATCCGTGGCAGGTGTCTAGCGGGGGTTACGAGCAGTACTTC.

The rearrangement uses TRBV7-2 and TRBJ2-1, with a tentative D call TRBD2 (6 bases). The V end was cut by 3 bases, the J end by 1 base, with 10 bases between. Per the germline V gene, CDR1 is SGHTA and CDR2 is FQGNSA. CDR3 length: 15 amino acids. CDR3 amino acids: CASSFSGGSYNEQFF. The CDR3 DNA is TGTGCCAGCAGCTTTAGCGGAGGATCCTACAATGAGCAGTTCTTC.